The 14 T cell receptor beta chains below all came from one sample that was sequenced in a study of CD8+ T cells in alopecia areata. RNA extraction was followed by reverse transcription into cDNA, which acted as the sequencing template. Sequencing was performed with immunoSEQ multiplex PCR; in TCRdb, only in-frame clones are kept and a portion is missing. This table has about 13,000 clones, around 67% appearing once. Treatment noted: oral pan-JAK inhibitor, 5-10 mg twice daily. Obtained from alopecia areata patients were lesional scalp punch biopsies along with peripheral blood. The sample was skin, taken at week 4, from a patient treated with tofacitinib. These TCRs come from a human donor with alopecia areata.

The V gene is TRBV23-1, the J gene TRBJ2-7; D not resolved. TRBV23-1 carries the ORF label, with uncertain function. V shed 10 bases and J shed 13 bases, with 14 bases lying between them. This CDR3 comprises 9 residues. The CDR3 sequence: CAIQSRRYF. For the CDR3, the DNA is TGCGCCATCCAGTCGCGACGTTACTTC.

This sequence joins TRBV11-2 and TRBJ2-3; 11 bases are a match to TRBD2. Germline CDR1 SGHAT, CDR2 FQNNGV. J lost 7 bases, V lost 0 bases, and 9 bases had no gene match. The CDR3 consists of 17 residues. DNA of the CDR3: TGTGCCAGCAGCTTAGAAGGGATTAGCGGGGGGGCTAATACGCAGTATTTT. It specifies CASSLEGISGGANTQYF. The complete variable domain, with remaining parts taken from reference TRBV11-2 and TRBJ2-3, reads EAGVAQSPRYKIIEKRQSVAFWCNPISGHATLYWYQQILGQGPKLLIQFQNNGVVDDSQLPKDRFSAERLKGVDSTLKIQPAKLEDSAVYLCASSLEGISGGANTQYFGPGTRLTVL.

This clone has just one count. The J gene is TRBJ1-1, the V gene TRBV11-2, with 8 bases matching TRBD1. The CDR3 contains 16 residues. V lost 4 bases and J lost 1; bases outside the gene matches: 8. Germline CDR1 and CDR2: SGHAT and FQNNGV. CDR3 residues: CASSSLTGTGNTEAFF. In DNA form, the CDR3 reads TGTGCCAGCAGCTCTCTCACCGGGACAGGGAACACTGAAGCTTTCTTT.

The chain employs TRBV6-1 and TRBJ2-7; the match to TRBD1 covers 8 bases. CDR1 is MNHNS, CDR2 SASEGT, per germline. Losses at the gene ends were 7 bases for V and 3 bases for J; bases not matched to a gene: 8. This CDR3 has 14 residues. CDR3 sequence: CASTLGQGYYEQYF. CDR3 nucleotides: TGTGCCAGCACCCTCGGACAGGGCTACTACGAGCAGTACTTC.

The V and J genes are TRBV4-1 and TRBJ2-5; the D gene is possibly TRBD2 (5 bases). The V end was cut by 2 bases, the J end by 5 bases, with 21 bases between. Germline V gives CDR1 MGHRA, CDR2 YSYEKL. This CDR3 is 17 amino acids long. In DNA, the CDR3 is TGCGCCAGCAGCCAATTAGGACCGGGAAACCGATGGGAGACCCAGTACTTC. This encodes CASSQLGPGNRWETQYF.

This chain links TRBV19 with TRBJ1-1; 11 nucleotides agree with TRBD1. The trim removed 7 bases at V and 3 bases at J, leaving 10 bases unmatched. The germline V gene has CDR1 LNHDA and CDR2 SQIVND (reference sequence). This CDR3 contains 16 residues. CDR3 loop: CASIPGQGDRDTEAFF. DNA of the CDR3: TGTGCCAGTATCCCGGGACAGGGGGACAGGGACACTGAAGCTTTCTTT.

The CDR3 bases are TGCGCCAGCAGCCATATGGAGGGGGTGGCCGGGGAGCTGTTTTTT. Amino acid sequence: CASSHMEGVAGELFF. The chain recombines TRBV5-1 with TRBJ2-2; D assignment may be TRBD1 or TRBD2 (6 bases each). V lost 4 bases, J lost 6 bases, and 16 bases lay in between. The CDR3 loop spans 15 amino acids. Germline V CDR1 and CDR2: SGHRS, YFSETQ. Together with reference TRBV5-1 and TRBJ2-2, the CDR3 gives the full variable domain: KAGVTQTPRYLIKTRGQQVTLSCSPISGHRSVSWYQQTPGQGLQFLFEYFSETQRNKGNFPGRFSGRQFSNSRSEMNVSTLELGDSALYLCASSHMEGVAGELFFGEGSRLTVL.

The chain carries TRBV27 and TRBJ1-2; maybe TRBD1 (6 bases). Germline assignment: CDR1 MNHEY and CDR2 SMNVEV (reference sequence). The V and J ends lost 3 bases and 4 bases respectively, with 18 bases between them. The CDR3 is 16 residues long. The CDR3 DNA follows: TGTGCCAGCAGTTTTAGGGGGACAAAGAAATTCTATGGCTACACCTTC. It codes for CASSFRGTKKFYGYTF.

The V call is TRBV6-5, the J call TRBJ1-1, with D possibly being TRBD1 (5 bases). CDR3 length: 14 residues. V lost 2 bases and J lost 1, with 8 bases in between. Germline V gives CDR1 MNHEY, CDR2 SVGAGI. The CDR3 region is CASSYKTENTEAFF. The CDR3 DNA reads as TGTGCCAGCAGTTACAAGACAGAGAACACTGAAGCTTTCTTT.

J is TRBJ1-2 and V is TRBV7-9; D remains unclear. CDR3 size: 17 residues. Per germline, CDR1 SEHNR and CDR2 FQNEAQ (reference sequence). V shed 4 bases and J shed 0 bases, with 18 bases lying between them. The CDR3 region is CASSSTAGIFSNYGYTF. CDR3 nucleotide sequence: TGTGCCAGCAGCTCAACGGCGGGGATCTTCTCTAACTATGGCTACACCTTC.

The table lists this clone with a few counts. The CDR3 DNA reads TGTGCCAGCAGCTACGACAGGACCTACGAGCAGTACTTC. Translation: CASSYDRTYEQYF. This chain uses TRBV11-2 with TRBJ2-7, with a possible D match to TRBD1 (6 bases). The CDR3 runs 13 residues. Germline CDR1 SGHAT, CDR2 FQNNGV. The ends were cut back, 4 bases at V and 2 bases at J, with 9 bases in the middle.

V and J are TRBV5-6 and TRBJ2-5; D is undetermined. CDR1 is SGHDT, CDR2 YYEEEE, per germline. The length of the CDR3 is 14 residues. The V gene lost 0 bases and the J gene lost 5 bases, with 11 bases spanning the gap. The CDR3 is CASSLVGARETQYF. CDR3 DNA sequence: TGTGCCAGCAGCTTGGTTGGTGCCCGGGAGACCCAGTACTTC.

The chain couples TRBV14 to TRBJ1-2; D might be TRBD1 (6 bases). The CDR3 contains 13 residues. Per the germline V gene, CDR1 is SGHDN and CDR2 is FVKESK. Trimming left V 4 bases short and J 2 bases short, with 8 bases between. The CDR3 spells CASSPQGNYGYTF. Here the CDR3 DNA reads TGTGCCAGCAGCCCCCAGGGGAACTATGGCTACACCTTC.

The V and J genes are TRBV7-2 and TRBJ2-7, with a possible D match to TRBD1 (6 bases). V lost 4 bases and J 2 bases, leaving 12 bases between the germline ends. The germline CDR1 and CDR2 sequences are SGHTA and FQGNSA. The CDR3 spans 14 residues. The CDR3 sequence: CASSSVRGPYEQYF. The DNA for the CDR3 is TGTGCCAGCAGCTCGGTCAGGGGTCCCTACGAGCAGTACTTC. The whole variable domain, filled in from reference TRBV7-2 and TRBJ2-7, reads GAGVSQSPSNKVTEKGKDVELRCDPISGHTALYWYRQSLGQGLEFLIYFQGNSAPDKSGLPSDRFSAERTGGSVSTLTIQRTQQEDSAVYLCASSSVRGPYEQYFGPGTRLTVT.